This entry lists 30 T cell receptor beta chains sequenced from one sample in a study of early T cells in non-severe SARS-CoV-2 infection. TCRdb processed the 5' RACE reads anew with MiXCR; each CDR3 protein has one entry. The table shows roughly 70,000 distinct CDR3 sequences, with 20% occurring only once. The sequences come from whole blood, collected at baseline. The receptors were gathered from an adult who was a healthcare worker with PCR-confirmed SARS-CoV-2 infection or an uninfected control (not recorded which).

This clonotype was detected ten times or more. V and J are TRBV9 and TRBJ1-6; D is unclear. This CDR3 contains 13 residues. Trimming left V 4 bases short and J 7 bases short, with 9 bases between. The germline V gene has CDR1 SGDLS and CDR2 YYNGEE. CDR3 sequence: CASSQQRNSPLHF. DNA of the CDR3: TGTGCCAGCAGCCAACAGAGAAATTCACCCCTCCACTTT. The full variable domain, rest sourced from reference TRBV9 and TRBJ1-6, is DSGVTQTPKHLITATGQRVTLRCSPRSGDLSVYWYQQSLDQGLQFLIQYYNGEERAKGNILERFSAQQFPDLHSELNLSSLELGDSALYFCASSQQRNSPLHFGNGTRLTVT.

The chain has TRBV4-1 and TRBJ2-3, with D unclear. CDR3 size: 13 residues. CDR1 MGHRA and CDR2 YSYEKL come from the germline V gene. V was trimmed by 4 bases and J by 4 bases, leaving 9 bases between them. CDR3 loop: CASSRIKADTQYF. The CDR3 DNA is TGCGCCAGCAGCCGGATCAAGGCAGATACGCAGTATTTT.

The V gene is TRBV12-3 or TRBV12-4, the J gene TRBJ1-1; D gene uncertain. Deletions cut 4 bases from V and 7 bases from J, with 7 bases between. The CDR3 runs to 11 residues. The CDR3 DNA reads TGTGCCAGCAGTTCACGGAGTGAAGCTTTCTTT. This encodes CASSSRSEAFF.

The rearrangement links TRBV5-4 to TRBJ2-5; TRBD1 matches 8 bases. The CDR3 covers 16 residues. Trimming cost V 3 bases and J 2 bases; bases outside gene matches: 9. The germline CDR1 and CDR2 sequences are SGHNT and YYREEE (reference sequence). The chain's CDR3 is CASSWTGRITQETQYF. The CDR3 DNA reads TGTGCCAGCAGCTGGACAGGGCGCATCACACAAGAGACCCAGTACTTC.

The chain uses TRBV19 and TRBJ1-6; D remains ambiguous. V lost 9 bases and J lost 7, with 13 bases in between. The germline V gene encodes CDR1 LNHDA and CDR2 SQIVND (reference sequence). This CDR3 contains 13 residues. CDR3 DNA: TGTGCCAGCAAAAGACGGACCAATTCACCCCTCCACTTT. This encodes CASKRRTNSPLHF.

This clonotype was picked up a small number of times. V gene TRBV27 combines with J gene TRBJ2-1; D assignment may be TRBD1 or TRBD2 (5 bases each). V was shortened by 6 bases and J by 8 bases, with 14 bases between the two germline ends. The CDR3 has 13 residues. The germline CDR1 and CDR2 sequences are MNHEY and SMNVEV (reference sequence). CDR3: CASRGLASDEQFF. CDR3 DNA sequence: TGTGCCAGCAGGGGGCTAGCTTCCGATGAGCAGTTCTTC.

This clonotype came up a few times. This chain joins TRBV11-2 and TRBJ2-1, with TRBD1 as a possible D gene (5 bases). Germline CDR1 SGHAT, CDR2 FQNNGV. Trimming pared 5 bases from V and 6 bases from J, leaving 11 bases between. This CDR3 region has 13 residues. CDR3 nucleotides: TGTGCCAGCAGCAAAGACAGCTTCAATGAGCAGTTCTTC. Translating gives CASSKDSFNEQFF.

This clonotype was detected only a few times. The chain combines TRBV20-1 with TRBJ2-7; unclear D gene. The CDR3 spans 12 residues. Germline assignment: CDR1 DFQATT and CDR2 SNEGSKA (reference sequence). The V end was cut by 5 bases, the J end by 2 bases, with 10 bases between. The CDR3 region is CSAGGVTYEQYF. The CDR3 DNA reads as TGCAGTGCTGGTGGGGTGACCTACGAGCAGTACTTC.

The sample holds a few counts of this clonotype. Here the CDR3 reads CASSESLSTKNIQYF. CDR3 nucleotides: TGTGCCAGCAGTGAAAGTCTCTCCACCAAAAACATTCAGTACTTC. This chain joins TRBV2 and TRBJ2-4; D is ambiguous. V dropped 2 bases and J dropped 2 bases, with 10 bases sitting between them. Germline lookup yields CDR1 SNHLY and CDR2 FYNNEI. The CDR3 spans 15 residues.

The chain has TRBV18 and TRBJ2-5; D remains ambiguous. Trimming stripped 2 bases from V and 8 bases from J, with 12 bases between. Germline V gene data show CDR1 as KGHSH and CDR2 as LQKENI. This CDR3 has 13 residues. In DNA form, the CDR3 reads TGTGCCAGCTCACCAGAAAGGGTGCAAACCCAGTACTTC. Translating it yields CASSPERVQTQYF. Supplemented by reference TRBV18 and TRBJ2-5, the full variable domain reads NAGVMQNPRHLVRRRGQEARLRCSPMKGHSHVYWYRQLPEEGLKFMVYLQKENIIDESGMPKERFSAEFPKEGPSILRIQQVVRGDSAAYFCASSPERVQTQYFGPGTRLLVL.

This chain uses TRBV6-1 with TRBJ1-6; D remains unclear. CDR3 length: 13 residues. V lost 0 bases to trimming and J lost 8 bases, with 5 bases between them. Germline V gene data show CDR1 as MNHNS and CDR2 as SASEGT. The CDR3 DNA reads TGTGCCAGCAGTGAAGCGAAGGATTCACCCCTCCACTTT. It codes for CASSEAKDSPLHF.

The chain employs TRBV10-3 and TRBJ2-1; no definite D call. The CDR3 has 15 residues. Germline values: CDR1 ENHRY, CDR2 SYGVKD. V was clipped by 2 bases and J by 4 bases, with 12 bases between them. CDR3 nucleotides: TGTGCCATCAGTGAGCCCGACTGGAGTTACAATGAGCAGTTCTTC. Translation gives CAISEPDWSYNEQFF.

The rearrangement joins TRBV29-1 to TRBJ1-2, with D possibly being TRBD1 (5 bases). Germline assignment: CDR1 SQVTM and CDR2 ANQGSEA. The V and J ends lost 5 bases and 6 bases respectively, with 10 bases between them. The CDR3 is 11 residues long. This CDR3 is CSVSTVDGYTF. Written as DNA, the CDR3 is TGCAGCGTTTCGACAGTTGATGGCTACACCTTC.

Regarding this clonotype: Sequence at one end of the junction differs from germline and may be a read error. V and J are TRBV20-1 and TRBJ2-7; weak D call: TRBD1 (5 bases). The CDR3 is made up of 12 amino acids. Germline values: CDR1 DFQATT, CDR2 SNEGSKA (reference sequence). The CDR3 region is CSAPMGWGEQYF. DNA of the CDR3: TGCAGTGCCCCCATGGGGTGGGGCGAGCAGTACTTT.

This chain uses TRBV30 with TRBJ1-2; perhaps TRBD1 as D (6 bases). V dropped 0 bases and J dropped 7 bases, with 15 bases sitting between them. The CDR3 sequence is 14 residues long. Germline-derived CDR1 and CDR2 are GTSNPN and SVGIG (reference sequence). CDR3 in amino acids: CAWSVPQGKVGYTF. In DNA, the CDR3 is TGTGCCTGGAGTGTCCCTCAGGGGAAAGTTGGCTACACCTTC.

This clonotype is judged medium-sized. This chain's CDR3 is CASSLARSYTGELFF. In DNA form, the CDR3 reads TGTGCCAGCAGCTTAGCAAGGAGCTACACCGGGGAGCTGTTTTTT. The rearrangement links TRBV7-9 to TRBJ2-2; D unclear. The V and J ends lost 0 bases and 3 bases respectively, with 8 bases between them. The CDR3 covers 15 residues. Germline CDR1 reads SEHNR; CDR2 reads FQNEAQ (reference sequence). Using reference TRBV7-9 and TRBJ2-2 for the parts outside the CDR3, the full variable domain is DTGVSQNPRHKITKRGQNVTFRCDPISEHNRLYWYRQTLGQGPEFLTYFQNEAQLEKSRLLSDRFSAERPKGSFSTLEIQRTEQGDSAMYLCASSLARSYTGELFFGEGSRLTVL.

V is TRBV7-2 and J is TRBJ2-5; 7 bases align to TRBD2. The CDR3 extends over 14 amino acids. Per germline, CDR1 SGHTA and CDR2 FQGNSA. After removal of 5 bases from V and 1 base from J, the junction contained 4 bases not matched to a gene. CDR3 in amino acids: CASSPSGAQETQYF. In DNA, the CDR3 is TGTGCCAGCAGCCCCAGCGGGGCCCAAGAGACCCAGTACTTC.

This clonotype occurred once. The chain carries TRBV5-1 and TRBJ1-2; D unclear. Germline-derived CDR1 and CDR2 are SGHRS and YFSETQ. The V gene lost 4 bases and the J gene lost 2 bases, with 15 bases spanning the gap. This CDR3 contains 15 residues. The DNA for the CDR3 is TGCGCCAGCAGCAGCCGGCCCCGGACCAACTATGGCTACACCTTC. Protein sequence: CASSSRPRTNYGYTF.

This clonotype was counted a few times. J is TRBJ1-4 and V is TRBV18; D gene unclear. V was cut by 2 bases and J by 7 bases, with 17 bases left in between. CDR1 is KGHSH, CDR2 LQKENI, per germline. The CDR3 is made up of 16 amino acids. CDR3 in amino acids: CASSPFTPTRGEKLFF. The CDR3 DNA reads TGTGCCAGCTCACCATTTACACCTACTCGCGGTGAAAAACTGTTTTTT.

The chain uses TRBV9 and TRBJ2-2; TRBD1 aligns across 7 bases. V gave up 4 bases and J gave up 0 bases; unmatched junction bases: 6. This CDR3 is 16 amino acids long. Per the germline V gene, CDR1 is SGDLS and CDR2 is YYNGEE. CDR3 protein: CASSPFGTANTGELFF. Here the CDR3 DNA reads TGTGCCAGCAGCCCCTTCGGGACAGCGAACACCGGGGAGCTGTTTTTT.

In DNA, the CDR3 is TGTGCCTGTCATCGTCCGGGACGGCAGAACACTGAAGCTTTCTTT. Its translation: CACHRPGRQNTEAFF. This sequence joins TRBV30 and TRBJ1-1; D might be TRBD1 (5 bases). Looked up from germline, CDR1 is GTSNPN and CDR2 is SVGIG (reference sequence). This CDR3 is 15 amino acids long. V was clipped by 6 bases and J by 1 base, with 18 bases between them.

This rearrangement joins TRBV20-1 to TRBJ2-7; D is possibly TRBD1 or TRBD2 (5 bases each). The CDR3 totals 15 residues. The germline V and J ends were trimmed by 3 bases and 1 base, with 16 bases remaining between them. CDR1 DFQATT and CDR2 SNEGSKA come from the germline V gene (reference sequence). CDR3 protein: CSASRGGSNSYEQYF. The CDR3 nucleotides read TGCAGTGCTAGTCGTGGGGGAAGCAATTCCTACGAGCAGTACTTC.

This clonotype appeared a few times. The chain employs TRBV12-3 or TRBV12-4 and TRBJ2-5, with D perhaps given as TRBD1 or TRBD2 (5 bases each). CDR3 length: 13 residues. The V and J ends lost 3 bases and 4 bases respectively, with 9 bases between them. The CDR3 region is CASSLGTGETQYF. The CDR3 coding sequence is TGTGCCAGCAGTTTGGGGACCGGAGAGACCCAGTACTTC.

The sample holds many counts of this clonotype. The chain joins TRBV12-3 or TRBV12-4 to TRBJ1-1; D not resolved. V lost 3 bases to trimming and J lost 3 bases, with 8 bases between them. The length of the CDR3 is 13 residues. The CDR3 is CASSFALDTEAFF. The CDR3 bases are TGTGCCAGCAGTTTTGCTCTTGACACTGAAGCTTTCTTT.

This clonotype was observed a handful of times. V is TRBV21-1 and J is TRBJ1-6. TRBV21-1 constitutes a pseudogene. The CDR3 length is 14 residues. CDR3 loop: CASWGGLSNSPLHF. The CDR3 DNA reads as TGTGCCAGCTGGGGAGGGCTAAGTAATTCACCCCTCCACTTT.

This clonotype was detected ten times or more. This chain joins TRBV29-1 and TRBJ2-6; no clear D. The germline gives CDR1 SQVTM, CDR2 ANQGSEA. The CDR3 length is 13 residues. Between the trimmed V and J ends, which lost 6 bases and 0 bases, there was a span of 6 bases. Here the CDR3 reads CSVRFSGANVLTF. The DNA of the CDR3 is TGCAGCGTCAGATTCTCTGGGGCCAACGTCCTGACTTTC.

This clonotype has a handful of counts. The CDR3: CASSLLGNSPLHF. The DNA for the CDR3 is TGTGCCAGCAGCTTATTGGGGAATTCACCCCTCCACTTT. This chain links TRBV7-6 with TRBJ1-6; unclear D gene. Germline V gene sequence: CDR1 SGHVS, CDR2 FNYEAQ. The CDR3 is made up of 13 amino acids. Between the trimmed V and J ends, which lost 2 bases and 7 bases, there was a span of 6 bases. The whole variable domain, remainder taken from reference TRBV7-6 and TRBJ1-6, is GAGVSQSPRYKVTKRGQDVALRCDPISGHVSLYWYRQALGQGPEFLTYFNYEAQQDKSGLPNDRFSAERPEGSISTLTIQRTEQRDSAMYRCASSLLGNSPLHFGNGTRLTVT.

The rearrangement joins TRBV19 to TRBJ2-7; D gene ambiguous. The CDR3 has 10 amino acids. The ends were cut back, 7 bases at V and 3 bases at J, with 4 bases in the middle. The germline gives CDR1 LNHDA, CDR2 SQIVND (reference sequence). The CDR3 coding sequence is TGTGCCAGTACCTGCTACGAGCAGTACTTC. It codes for CASTCYEQYF. Full variable domain (missing parts from reference TRBV19 and TRBJ2-7): DGGITQSPKYLFRKEGQNVTLSCEQNLNHDAMYWYRQDPGQGLRLIYYSQIVNDFQKGDIAEGYSVSREKKESFPLTVTSAQKNPTAFYLCASTCYEQYFGPGTRLTVT.

This clonotype was detected a few times. V gene TRBV20-1 combines with J gene TRBJ2-5; unclear D gene. Looked up from germline, CDR1 is DFQATT and CDR2 is SNEGSKA (reference sequence). The ends were cut back, 7 bases at V and 1 base at J, with 7 bases in the middle. The CDR3 consists of 11 residues. The CDR3 reads CSVHRQETQYF. CDR3 nucleotides: TGCAGTGTGCACCGCCAAGAGACCCAGTACTTC.

J is TRBJ1-6 and V is TRBV6-2 or TRBV6-3; 7 positions agree with TRBD1. V was clipped by 9 bases and J by 0 bases; unmatched bases: 17. This CDR3 comprises 19 residues. The germline V gene has CDR1 MNHEY and CDR2 SVGEGT. The CDR3 nucleotides read TGTGCCAGTCGAATCTCTCCTCAGGGGGAGAGCTCCTATAATTCACCCCTCCACTTT. Translated: CASRISPQGESSYNSPLHF.